The next 31 T cell receptor beta chains were all read from a single sample in a study of T-cell reconstitution after alpha-beta-depleted transplantation in children. As it was prepared, the TCRbeta library received unique molecular identifiers. MiXCR was run by TCRdb on the PCR reads, yielding one entry per CDR3 protein. The repertoire holds some 400,000 distinct CDR3 sequences, with roughly 21% as singletons. The sequencing here drew on PBMCs from the stem cell graft donor, taken from the stem cell graft. These receptors all come from a human donor who donated a stem cell graft to a child with acute myeloid leukemia.

This clonotype was recorded at least ten times. The rearrangement uses TRBV20-1 and TRBJ2-1, with 12 bases fitting TRBD2. The junction had 5 bases not matched to a gene; V was cut back by 5 bases and J by 9 bases. The length of the CDR3 is 13 residues. The V gene's germline CDR1 is DFQATT and CDR2 SNEGSKA (reference sequence). The CDR3 DNA is TGCAGTGCTTCTAGCGGGAGGGCCATTGAGCAGTTCTTC. This encodes CSASSGRAIEQFF.

This chain connects TRBV5-1 to TRBJ1-1, with 7 bases fitting TRBD1. J was trimmed by 11 bases and V by 4 bases; bases with no gene match: 8. This CDR3 region has 12 residues. The germline CDR1 and CDR2 sequences are SGHRS and YFSETQ. In nucleotides, the CDR3 is TGCGCCAGCAGCACGGACAGGTCAAGGGCTTTCTTT. Its protein product is CASSTDRSRAFF.

In this sample, this clonotype turned up a few times. V gene TRBV27 combines with J gene TRBJ2-1, with TRBD2 as a possible D gene (6 bases). The CDR3 spans 15 residues. Germline values: CDR1 MNHEY, CDR2 SMNVEV (reference sequence). Deletions cut 3 bases from V and 0 bases from J, with 9 bases between. The chain's CDR3 is CASSFRGFSYNEQFF. The CDR3, as DNA: TGTGCCAGCAGTTTTCGGGGGTTCTCCTACAATGAGCAGTTCTTC.

The CDR3 region is CASSASLHPDEQYF. Here the CDR3 DNA reads TGTGCCAGCAGTGCAAGCCTTCATCCGGACGAGCAGTACTTC. The chain employs TRBV7-9 and TRBJ2-7; no reliable D call. The CDR3 covers 14 residues. The ends were cut back, 6 bases at V and 5 bases at J, with 17 bases in the middle. CDR1 and CDR2 from the germline V gene are SEHNR and FQNEAQ (reference sequence).

Comments on this clonotype: One end of the junction is discordant with germline, which a read error may explain. The chain employs TRBV20-1 and TRBJ1-1; no definite D call. The CDR3 spans 12 residues. Germline V CDR1 and CDR2: DFQATT, SNEGSKA (reference sequence). Here the CDR3 DNA reads TGCAGTGCTAGTCTATCGTTCACAGCCTACGCATTT. The encoded protein is CSASLSFTAYAF.

The chain links TRBV27 to TRBJ2-7; 11 nucleotides line up with TRBD2. The germline V gene has CDR1 MNHEY and CDR2 SMNVEV (reference sequence). The ends lost 0 bases at V and 3 bases at J; junction bases unmatched: 13. The CDR3 totals 19 residues. CDR3 amino acids: CASSLSNPGLAANLYEQYF. The DNA of the CDR3 is TGTGCCAGCAGTTTATCGAACCCGGGACTAGCGGCTAACCTCTACGAGCAGTACTTC.

The V and J genes are TRBV13 and TRBJ2-7, with D possibly called TRBD1 or TRBD2 (5 bases each). There are 15 residues in the CDR3. V was pared by 5 bases and J by 1 base, with 15 bases between. Per germline, CDR1 PRHDT and CDR2 FYEKMQ (reference sequence). The CDR3 sequence: CASSLTRGGSYEQYF. DNA for the CDR3: TGTGCCAGCAGCCTCACACGGGGCGGATCCTACGAGCAGTACTTC.

This clonotype appeared many times. This chain links TRBV20-1 with TRBJ2-1; D not resolved. The CDR3 length is 15 residues. Germline assignment: CDR1 DFQATT and CDR2 SNEGSKA (reference sequence). Deletions cut 6 bases from V and 3 bases from J, with 18 bases between. Written as DNA, the CDR3 is TGCAGTGCGAACCACCTCGGACGGATCTACAATGAGCAGTTCTTC. It yields the protein CSANHLGRIYNEQFF.

This clonotype appeared a few times. The CDR3 spells CASSFADSGNTIYF. The CDR3 DNA is TGTGCCAGCAGTTTCGCAGACTCTGGAAACACCATATATTTT. The chain uses TRBV6-5 and TRBJ1-3; D is uncertain. The V end was cut by 4 bases, the J end by 0 bases, with 7 bases between. CDR1 is MNHEY and CDR2 is SVGAGI in the germline V gene. The length of the CDR3 is 14 residues.

Of note for this clonotype: Its ends do not fully match the called genes, so a read error is possible. This chain uses TRBV20-1 with TRBJ2-5, with no clear D. From germline, CDR1 is DFQATT and CDR2 SNEGSKA (reference sequence). The CDR3 covers 16 residues. In DNA, the CDR3 is TGCTGTGCTAGAGATCCCTCGCACTTTCGTATAGAGACCCAGTACTTC. This codes for CCARDPSHFRIETQYF.

This clonotype turned up a few times. The chain has TRBV12-3 or TRBV12-4 and TRBJ1-1; the D is unclear. The CDR3 runs 14 residues. Trimming cost V 4 bases and J 1 base, with 10 bases left between them. The CDR3 DNA is TGTGCCAGCAGTTGGTTCTCAGAGAACACTGAAGCTTTCTTT. It encodes CASSWFSENTEAFF.

This clonotype was observed a handful of times. The chain recombines TRBV7-9 with TRBJ1-3; no reliable D call. The germline V gene has CDR1 SEHNR and CDR2 FQNEAQ (reference sequence). V lost 5 bases to trimming and J lost 2 bases, with 13 bases between them. This CDR3 comprises 15 residues. CDR3 nucleotides: TGTGCCAGCAGCCCGATAAATGATGCTGGAAACACCATATATTTT. Translated: CASSPINDAGNTIYF.

V is TRBV15 and J is TRBJ2-4; D is unresolved. V was pared by 1 base and J by 5 bases, with 6 bases between. The CDR3 spans 13 residues. The germline V gene has CDR1 LNHNV and CDR2 YYDKDF (reference sequence). CDR3 amino acids: CATSRGAENIQYF. The CDR3 DNA is TGTGCCACCAGCAGAGGGGCAGAAAACATTCAGTACTTC.

In its sample, this clonotype was seen a few times. The chain links TRBV10-3 to TRBJ2-7, with unresolved D. The CDR3 is made up of 14 amino acids. Germline values: CDR1 ENHRY, CDR2 SYGVKD. The germline V and J ends were trimmed by 11 bases and 2 bases, with 19 bases remaining between them. Here the CDR3 DNA reads TGTGCCTGCTCCCCTCCCACGGGCCCCTACGAGCAGTACTTC. Translating gives CACSPPTGPYEQYF.

This chain links TRBV15 with TRBJ1-3; D uncertain. Germline values: CDR1 LNHNV, CDR2 YYDKDF (reference sequence). Trimming pared 9 bases from V and 3 bases from J, leaving 9 bases between. This CDR3 has 12 residues. CDR3: CATQDVGNTIYF. For the CDR3, the DNA is TGTGCCACGCAGGACGTTGGAAACACCATATATTTT.

This clonotype was seen more than once but under ten times. A junction end diverges from the germline sequence, so it may reflect a read error. This sequence joins TRBV29-1 and TRBJ1-2, with TRBD1 matching 7 bases. The CDR3 has 11 residues. Germline V CDR1 and CDR2: SQVTM, ANQGSEA. The chain's CDR3 is CSAEQGRSYTF. Written as DNA, the CDR3 is TGCAGCGCTGAACAGGGGCGGAGCTACACCTTC.

This clonotype was detected only a few times. J is TRBJ2-2 and V is TRBV4-1, with TRBD1 identical over 9 bases. Germline V lookup: CDR1 MGHRA, CDR2 YSYEKL. The V gene end was trimmed by 6 bases and the J gene end by 7 bases; junction bases not matched to a gene: 3. The CDR3 has 13 residues. This CDR3 reads CASRGQGNGELFF. CDR3 sequence (DNA): TGCGCCAGCAGGGGACAGGGTAACGGGGAGCTGTTTTTT.

This clonotype was detected many times. The chain couples TRBV20-1 to TRBJ2-5, with D possibly matching TRBD2 (5 bases). Germline V CDR1 and CDR2: DFQATT, SNEGSKA (reference sequence). CDR3 length equals 16 residues. Trimming took 0 bases from V and 1 from J, leaving 15 bases between them. The CDR3 nucleotides are TGCAGTGCTAGAGATGTAACGGCGGGTGCCCAAGAGACCCAGTACTTC. This gives the protein CSARDVTAGAQETQYF.

The V gene is TRBV5-5, the J gene TRBJ2-1; D remains ambiguous. V lost 0 bases and J 6 bases, leaving 13 bases between the germline ends. CDR1 is SGHKS and CDR2 is YYEKEE in the germline V gene (reference sequence). This CDR3 comprises 15 residues. CDR3 in DNA: TGTGCCAGCAGCTTGGCCCTAGGGATCCGCAATGAGCAGTTCTTC. Protein product: CASSLALGIRNEQFF.

The genes are TRBV20-1 and TRBJ2-7; no firm D call. This CDR3 contains 19 residues. Germline V gene sequence: CDR1 DFQATT, CDR2 SNEGSKA (reference sequence). V lost 1 base to trimming and J lost 4 bases, with 29 bases between them. The CDR3 spells CSARAELNEPGLLSYEQYF. DNA of the CDR3: TGCAGTGCTAGAGCCGAGCTGAACGAACCAGGCCTGTTGAGTTACGAGCAGTACTTC.

This clonotype has more than one count but fewer than ten. The chain has TRBV5-1 and TRBJ2-7; TRBD1 might be the D (6 bases). V lost 3 bases, J lost 0 bases, and 16 bases lay in between. The CDR3 runs to 16 residues. Germline V gene lookup returns CDR1 SGHRS and CDR2 YFSETQ. The CDR3: CASSSEAQGYSYEQYF. DNA for the CDR3: TGCGCCAGCAGCTCAGAAGCCCAGGGGTACTCCTACGAGCAGTACTTC. Full variable domain (remainder filled in from reference TRBV5-1 and TRBJ2-7): KAGVTQTPRYLIKTRGQQVTLSCSPISGHRSVSWYQQTPGQGLQFLFEYFSETQRNKGNFPGRFSGRQFSNSRSEMNVSTLELGDSALYLCASSSEAQGYSYEQYFGPGTRLTVT.

Many counts were recorded for this clonotype. J is TRBJ2-3 and V is TRBV29-1, with D perhaps matching TRBD1 (6 bases). This CDR3 has 10 amino acids. Germline V gene data show CDR1 as SQVTM and CDR2 as ANQGSEA. The CDR3 DNA sequence: TGCAGTACAGGGCTAGATACGCAGTATTTT. Protein product: CSTGLDTQYF.

The CDR3 coding sequence is TGTGCCAGCAGCTTGGATAGACACGAGCAGTACTTC. Protein product: CASSLDRHEQYF. J is TRBJ2-7 and V is TRBV7-2; D not resolved. The V end lost 3 bases, the J end lost 5 bases, and 8 bases lay between the germline ends. The germline gives CDR1 SGHTA, CDR2 FQGNSA. This CDR3 has 12 residues.

This clonotype showed up many times. The chain has TRBV12-3 or TRBV12-4 and TRBJ2-7; unclear D gene. This CDR3 region has 11 residues. V dropped 7 bases and J dropped 5 bases, with 9 bases sitting between them. The CDR3 here is CASKKRDEQYF. CDR3 DNA sequence: TGTGCCAGCAAAAAGCGCGACGAGCAGTACTTC.

This clonotype has at least ten counts. This chain links TRBV28 with TRBJ2-7; D remains ambiguous. There are 11 residues in the CDR3. The germline V gene encodes CDR1 MDHEN and CDR2 SYDVKM. Trimming took 2 bases from V and 4 from J, leaving 3 bases between them. CDR3 protein: CASSLRYEQYF. The CDR3 DNA sequence: TGTGCCAGCAGTTTAAGATACGAGCAGTACTTC.

Many counts were recorded for this clonotype. V gene TRBV29-1 combines with J gene TRBJ2-1; D is perhaps TRBD2 (5 bases). Germline-derived CDR1 and CDR2 are SQVTM and ANQGSEA. Trimming removed 5 bases at V and 0 bases at J, with 8 bases between. There are 13 residues in the CDR3. Here the CDR3 reads CSVKSGSYNEQFF. CDR3 bases: TGCAGCGTTAAGAGCGGCTCCTACAATGAGCAGTTCTTC.

This clonotype was detected only a few times. This CDR3 reads CASSLVTGYQETQYF. Written as DNA, the CDR3 is TGCGCCAGCAGCTTGGTAACCGGGTACCAAGAGACCCAGTACTTC. This chain connects TRBV5-1 to TRBJ2-5; D gene uncertain. Germline lookup yields CDR1 SGHRS and CDR2 YFSETQ. The CDR3 contains 15 residues. Trimming left V 0 bases short and J 0 bases short, with 9 bases between.

This clonotype was detected many times. The chain links TRBV29-1 to TRBJ2-5, with TRBD1 matching 9 bases. The CDR3 has 13 amino acids. V was clipped by 5 bases and J by 1 base; unmatched bases: 2. The germline CDR1 and CDR2 sequences are SQVTM and ANQGSEA. The CDR3 protein is CSVQTGGQETQYF. The DNA for the CDR3 is TGCAGCGTTCAGACAGGGGGCCAAGAGACCCAGTACTTC.

This sequence joins TRBV25-1 and TRBJ2-5, with TRBD1 as a possible D gene (5 bases). The V gene's germline CDR1 is MGHDK and CDR2 SYGVNS. Trimming pared 2 bases from V and 2 bases from J, leaving 12 bases between. The CDR3 has 15 residues. CDR3 amino acids: CASSEAGIAQETQYF. The CDR3 DNA reads TGTGCCAGCAGTGAAGCAGGGATTGCGCAAGAGACCCAGTACTTC. Combining the CDR3 with reference TRBV25-1 and TRBJ2-5 gives the whole variable domain EADIYQTPRYLVIGTGKKITLECSQTMGHDKMYWYQQDPGMELHLIHYSYGVNSTEKGDLSSESTVSRIRTEHFPLTLESARPSHTSQYLCASSEAGIAQETQYFGPGTRLLVL.

V usage is TRBV20-1 and J usage is TRBJ2-1; TRBD1 agrees at 8 bases. The CDR3 is 16 amino acids. Germline V gene data show CDR1 as DFQATT and CDR2 as SNEGSKA (reference sequence). V lost 0 bases and J lost 8; bases outside the gene matches: 12. The CDR3 DNA is TGCAGTGCTAGAGAGTGGAACAGGGGGAATGGCGATGAGCAGTTCTTC. Its protein is CSAREWNRGNGDEQFF.

This clonotype has at least ten counts. V usage is TRBV11-1 and J usage is TRBJ2-1; TRBD2 matches at 12 bases. V lost 3 bases and J lost 3; bases outside the gene matches: 9. Looked up from germline, CDR1 is SGHAT and CDR2 is FQDESV (reference sequence). This CDR3 is built from 18 residues. As DNA, the CDR3 is TGTGCCAGCAGCTTCCTCCATGGACTAGCGGGACACTACAATGAGCAGTTCTTC. Amino acids: CASSFLHGLAGHYNEQFF.